A selection of T cell receptor beta chains follows, all from one sample in a study of T cell changes during pregnancy in multiple sclerosis. TCRdb keeps only in-frame clones here, not all; method: immunoSEQ multiplex PCR. This table holds 30,000 to 45,000 clones, roughly 88% found once. Source: CD4+ T cells from peripheral blood mononuclear cells, taken before pregnancy. Receptors originate from a female donor with multiple sclerosis, enrolled in a pregnancy study. Each CDR3 is given without its conserved first and last residue. D genes are given only for firm matches.

CDR3aa | v_gene | d_gene
ASSLAADRGLSSYEQY | TRBV5-4 | TRBD1
ASSPDRLSMDTQY | TRBV11-2 | TRBD1
ASSVFPGVDTGELF | TRBV5-5 | NA
ASSGLAGRYEQY | TRBV19 | TRBD2
ASSIGPAGGPGELF | TRBV19 | TRBD2
ASSVLAGGGQNIQY | TRBV6-1 | TRBD2
ASSLASGGGTGELF | TRBV5-1 | NA
ASRPRRGNVEKLF | TRBV28 | NA
ASSFLPGVSAEQF | TRBV7-3 | NA
ASRLAGEETQY | TRBV5-4 | TRBD2
ASSLGDRGTEAF | TRBV5-1 | TRBD1
ASSLGGISSYEQY | TRBV5-1 | NA
ASSSWTSGSYEQY | TRBV27 | TRBD2
ASSGDGGNQPQH | TRBV2 | NA
ASSPGTVVSPLH | TRBV5-1 | TRBD1
ASSPRDISYEQY | TRBV18 | NA
ASSMPSGSTDTQY | TRBV19 | TRBD2
ASRRGLAGGNTGELF | TRBV5-4 | TRBD2
ASSPGTGGPHEQY | TRBV13 | TRBD2
ASSTLPGQAGEQY | TRBV18 | TRBD1
ASQPGDLNTEAF | TRBV19 | NA
ASSPPGSVGHF | TRBV18 | NA
ASSFDRDGYT | TRBV6-1 | TRBD1
ASSIERNYGYT | TRBV19 | NA
ASSPNRGRPNTEAF | TRBV4-2 | TRBD1
ASSYSTGQGPTEAF | TRBV25-1 | NA
ASSLSGTGSYEQY | TRBV27 | TRBD1
ASSLAQAAGGGGAQY | TRBV7-2 | TRBD2
ASKGMGGLGSYEQY | TRBV2 | TRBD2
ASSLGGQLPTNEKLF | TRBV5-4 | TRBD1
ASSSMGQGALRAF | TRBV28 | TRBD1
AWSRTVGYT | TRBV30 | NA
ASSVAGAGTDTQY | TRBV6-1 | TRBD2
ASRKTSLTETQY | TRBV2 | NA
AWSAGTSSYNEQF | TRBV30 | TRBD2
ASSFMLADSGNTIY | TRBV5-4 | NA
ASEGAGGEQY | TRBV6-5 | TRBD2
ASSQDARLDEQY | TRBV4-1 | NA
ASSVRRGTSGSPYNEQF | TRBV2 | TRBD2
ASGREPNEQF | TRBV6-5 | TRBD2
ASSPQPRDRSTDTQY | TRBV11-2 | TRBD1
ASSDQIAGYNEQF | TRBV6-4 | TRBD2
ASKPGLAGADEQY | TRBV2 | TRBD2
ASSHRFGGATDTQY | TRBV14 | NA
ASSYQRPYNEQF | TRBV6-5 | NA
ASSFGVGYT | TRBV7-9 | NA
ASSQDRAYGYT | TRBV19 | TRBD1
ASSRRERGTDTQY | TRBV7-2 | NA
ASSWGGRGNQETQY | TRBV5-6 | NA
ASSVGSGRNYGYT | TRBV9 | NA
ASSLTPGQQETQY | TRBV27 | NA
ASSEGRVRGGNEQF | TRBV6-1 | NA
AWAPGDYGYT | TRBV30 | NA
ATSRQYNTEAF | TRBV15 | NA
ASSALTYLGTGENWNEQF | TRBV7-6 | NA
ASSLTGYTQY | TRBV27 | NA